The clone carrying this T cell receptor beta chain was observed a handful of times. No antigen is known for it. This specimen belongs to a study of PD-1 blockade in classical Hodgkin lymphoma. Regarding the study as a whole: Exclusion was the outcome for patients who began nivolumab under 1 year after ASCT.

Only in-frame clones appear in the TCRdb table, and some are missing; sequencing was by immunoSEQ multiplex PCR. This table has about 24,000 clones, around 80% appearing once. Following autologous stem cell transplantation, relapse occurred in every patient, and exposure to brentuximab vedotin varied. The receptor was derived from a human donor with classical Hodgkin lymphoma. This specimen consisted of peripheral blood mononuclear cells (PBMCs), obtained at baseline.

In DNA form, the CDR3 reads TGTGCCAGTAACCTCCCGGGACAGGGGGCAGATACGCAGTATTTT. Residues: CASNLPGQGADTQYF. V usage is TRBV19 and J usage is TRBJ2-3; 11 positions match TRBD1. The V gene's germline CDR1 is LNHDA and CDR2 SQIVND (reference sequence). This CDR3 is 15 amino acids long. J gave up 4 bases and V 7 bases, and 7 bases lay outside the gene matches.